The rows below give T cell receptor beta chains drawn from one sample of a study of Graves' ophthalmopathy and Graves' hyperthyroidism. TCRdb redid the calling of the multiplex PCR reads with MiXCR, one entry per CDR3 protein. Seen here are about 370,000 distinct CDR3 sequences, 18% observed once, and the top ten hold around 1.4%. Sequenced sample: peripheral blood. The receptors were gathered from a woman under 30 with Graves' ophthalmopathy. The CDR3 runs from the conserved cysteine through the conserved F or W. The order of the fields is CDR3 length, clone size, D gene, V gene, J gene, CDR3 protein, CDR3 DNA. D genes are given only for firm matches. Only part of the rows carry a size: once, few, many, or a class if the clone is expanded.

len: 14
abundance: many
d_gene: .
v_gene: TRBV27
j_gene: TRBJ1-1
CDR3aa: CASRGPGENTEAFF
CDR3nt: TGTGCCAGCAGGGGCCCAGGGGAGAACACTGAAGCTTTCTTT

len: 15
abundance: many
d_gene: .
v_gene: TRBV5-1
j_gene: TRBJ2-7
CDR3aa: CASSLGPRMVDEQYF
CDR3nt: TGCGCCAGCAGCCTAGGCCCCCGGATGGTAGACGAGCAGTACTTC

len: 11
abundance: many
d_gene: .
v_gene: TRBV10-3
j_gene: TRBJ2-7
CDR3aa: CAISEFRIQYF
CDR3nt: TGTGCCATCAGTGAGTTCAGGATCCAGTACTTC

len: 13
abundance: many
d_gene: .
v_gene: TRBV12-3/TRBV12-4
j_gene: TRBJ2-2
CDR3aa: CASSPPSTGELFF
CDR3nt: TGTGCCAGCAGTCCCCCCTCCACCGGGGAGCTGTTTTTT

len: 15
abundance: .
d_gene: .
v_gene: TRBV7-2
j_gene: TRBJ1-6
CDR3aa: CASSPRLQNNSPLHF
CDR3nt: TGTGCCAGCAGCCCACGACTGCAAAATAATTCACCCCTCCACTTT

len: 12
abundance: many
d_gene: .
v_gene: TRBV6-2/TRBV6-3
j_gene: TRBJ2-7
CDR3aa: CASSYSSGRQYF
CDR3nt: TGTGCCAGCAGTTACTCGTCAGGGCGGCAGTACTTC

len: 16
abundance: .
d_gene: .
v_gene: TRBV19
j_gene: TRBJ2-5
CDR3aa: CASSIPDLGGRETQYF
CDR3nt: TGTGCCAGTAGTATTCCGGACCTTGGAGGGCGGGAGACCCAGTACTTC

len: 13
abundance: .
d_gene: TRBD1
v_gene: TRBV25-1
j_gene: TRBJ2-7
CDR3aa: CASQDRLTYEQYF
CDR3nt: TGTGCCAGCCAGGACAGGCTTACCTACGAGCAGTACTTC

len: 15
abundance: many
d_gene: .
v_gene: TRBV9
j_gene: TRBJ2-7
CDR3aa: CASSVAGATGDEQYF
CDR3nt: TGTGCCAGCAGCGTAGCAGGGGCCACAGGTGACGAGCAGTACTTC

len: 13
abundance: many
d_gene: .
v_gene: TRBV14
j_gene: TRBJ1-2
CDR3aa: CASSPDEVGRYTF
CDR3nt: TGTGCCAGCAGCCCAGATGAGGTCGGCCGTTACACCTTC

len: 15
abundance: few
d_gene: TRBD2
v_gene: TRBV6-2/TRBV6-3
j_gene: TRBJ2-2
CDR3aa: CASYSGDANTGELFF
CDR3nt: TGTGCCTCCTATAGCGGGGACGCGAACACCGGGGAGCTGTTTTTT

len: 16
abundance: many
d_gene: .
v_gene: TRBV9
j_gene: TRBJ2-7
CDR3aa: CASSRQAGARGDEQYF
CDR3nt: TGTGCCAGCAGCAGGCAGGCGGGTGCGAGAGGGGACGAGCAGTACTTC

len: 14
abundance: few
d_gene: TRBD2
v_gene: TRBV7-2
j_gene: TRBJ2-7
CDR3aa: CASSKGLEYYEQYF
CDR3nt: TGTGCCAGCAGCAAGGGACTAGAGTACTACGAGCAGTACTTC

len: 14
abundance: many
d_gene: .
v_gene: TRBV4-3
j_gene: TRBJ2-7
CDR3aa: CASSQEFSGSEQYF
CDR3nt: TGCGCCAGCAGCCAAGAGTTTTCGGGCTCCGAGCAGTACTTC

len: 17
abundance: many
d_gene: TRBD2
v_gene: TRBV11-2
j_gene: TRBJ2-7
CDR3aa: CASSFSSGGVISYEQYF
CDR3nt: TGTGCCAGCAGCTTCTCTAGCGGGGGGGTAATTTCCTACGAGCAGTACTTC

len: 16
abundance: many
d_gene: .
v_gene: TRBV5-1
j_gene: TRBJ2-4
CDR3aa: CASAQGAGVAKNIQYF
CDR3nt: TGCGCCAGCGCCCAGGGTGCTGGAGTAGCCAAAAACATTCAGTACTTC